Shown below are 5 T cell receptor beta chains from a single sample sequenced in a study of CXCR3-negative and CXCR3-positive naive CD8 T cells. The libraries of TRB cDNA were constructed through 5' RACE using UMI labels. From its re-call of the 5' RACE reads, TCRdb lists each CDR3 protein once, without DNA. Recorded here are 90,000 to 95,000 distinct CDR3 sequences; the top ten clones represent over 1.5%. Sequencing used naive CXCR3- CD8+ T cells from blood. The subset was: CD45RO-CCR7+CD27+CD95- naive CD8+ T cells lacking CXCR3 (TNR3-). The source of these receptors is a human donor in good health. Some clones in this sample may be carry-over from other donors' samples.

V and J are TRBV4-1 and TRBJ2-3. The germline CDR1 and CDR2 sequences are MGHRA and YSYEKL. The CDR3 covers 14 residues. This chain's CDR3 is CASSQDGSADTQYF.

The chain couples TRBV9 to TRBJ2-2. The CDR3 runs 13 residues. The germline CDR1 and CDR2 sequences are SGDLS and YYNGEE. The CDR3 loop reads CASEVGDTGELFF.

The genes are TRBV20-1 and TRBJ2-3; the D call of TRBD2 rests on TCRdb alone, since no DNA is present to check it. The CDR3 is 15 residues long. CDR1 is DFQATT and CDR2 is SNEGSKA in the germline V gene (reference sequence). CDR3 sequence: CSATTIAGETDTQYF.

J is TRBJ1-2 and V is TRBV2. The CDR3 length is 13 residues. The germline V gene encodes CDR1 SNHLY and CDR2 FYNNEI. The CDR3: CASSAAAAYGYTF.

The rearrangement uses TRBV28 and TRBJ1-1; TCRdb's assignment of TRBD1 cannot be checked, as there is no DNA. Germline loops: CDR1 MDHEN, CDR2 SYDVKM. The CDR3 length is 15 residues. CDR3 protein: CASSQMTEPRTEAFF.